This T cell receptor (beta chain) was retrieved from a study of blood T cell repertoires in COVID-19. Only in-frame clones appear in the TCRdb table, and some are missing; sequencing was by immunoSEQ multiplex PCR. The repertoire holds roughly 280,000 clones, with approximately 86% as singletons. Sequencing used peripheral blood. This TCR was sampled from a man younger than 45 with active or convalescent COVID-19.

CDR3 nucleotides: TGTGCCAGCAGCTTGGGTAACAACAGGGGAGGTGAGACCCAGTACTTC. Translating gives CASSLGNNRGGETQYF. V gene TRBV5-4 combines with J gene TRBJ2-5, with D possibly TRBD1 on 7 matching bases. Germline-derived CDR1 and CDR2 are SGHNT and YYREEE (reference sequence). This CDR3 comprises 16 residues. The V gene lost 0 bases and the J gene lost 5 bases, with 17 bases spanning the gap.